The rows below give T cell receptor beta chains drawn from one sample of a study of T cells in Graves' hyperthyroidism and ophthalmopathy. Using its own MiXCR run on the multiplex PCR reads, TCRdb lists one record per CDR3 protein. The top ten clones hold over 45% of a sample with around 490,000 distinct CDR3 sequences, approximately 20% of them seen once. Specimen: blood. The source of these receptors is a middle-aged man with Graves' ophthalmopathy. Both conserved end residues are trimmed from each CDR3. The order of the fields is J gene, V gene, CDR3 protein.

TRBJ2-7 TRBV28 ASSLAGRSSYEQY
TRBJ1-1 TRBV18 ASSPRDLRVNTEAF
TRBJ2-1 TRBV9 ASSLTGTGNEQF
TRBJ2-1 TRBV7-6 ASSLKSAGGFYNEQF
TRBJ2-1 TRBV6-1 ASRLMGSGSGEQF
TRBJ2-1 TRBV6-1 ASSEGGRAFDEQF
TRBJ2-1 TRBV6-2/TRBV6-3 ASSYDQGRGDEQF
TRBJ2-5 TRBV5-1 ASSPASGGYETQY
TRBJ1-6 TRBV27 ASSFPPGTYNSPLH
TRBJ2-3 TRBV20-1 SAGTGVTDTQY